This TCR beta chain was observed in a study of blood T cell repertoires in COVID-19 (TCRdb year 2020). Regarding the research as a whole: Samples from collaborators originated in the United States, Italy and Spain and spanned both the acute and convalescent phases of COVID-19. The prospective study material was composed of cDNA or gDNA derived from T cells, B-cell-depleted T cells, or PBMCs. Subjects who had been exposed to COVID-19, were actively infected with it, or had recovered from it provided the deeply sampled blood TCRbeta repertoires that made up the dataset. The repertoires were made available in a free public database intended to serve as a resource for research on the immune response to SARS-CoV-2. The samples were drawn from two sources: the first 160 participants of the ongoing ImmuneRACE study, and over 950 subjects contributed by 6 global collaborators. Sample metadata almost always included a de-identified subject ID, COVID-19 status, age in years and sex. Where available, HLA class I and class II types were taken from metadata supplied by the sample provider and were not determined by assay-based typing. Results the study describes overall, beyond this receptor: Clinical and demographic metadata were provided uncurated, with the amount varying by source and participant.

This clone was counted once. Its target antigen remains unknown. The record has no base qualities; no much larger clone is one base away. TCRbeta CDR3 regions were amplified from genomic DNA using the immunoSEQ Assay, a bias-controlled multiplex PCR. The study's processing was this. Within the assay, amplification of reference gene primers was used to estimate how many nucleated cells each sample contained. To quantify the absolute abundance of each unique TCRbeta CDR3 rearrangement, sequence reads were collapsed and filtered. Productive Simpson clonality was computed per sample as the square root of Simpson's diversity index over productive rearrangements. The table comes from immuneACCESS by way of TCRdb, which keeps in-frame sequences with V and J called. Part of the clones is missing from these tables; in studies checked, under half for an unresolved V gene and the rest for unknown reasons. The D gene and trimming were derived from the DNA, and the V and J assignments and clone size from that table. The table for this sample lists around 6,400 clones; 65% to 90% of them were counted only once. The ten largest clones add up to around 13% of the sample.

Each collaborating institution followed its own protocols to collect whole blood in K2EDTA tubes. For TCRbeta analysis, collaborator samples were shipped as frozen whole blood, as isolated PBMCs, or as DNA extracted from either sample type. Clipping removes 7 bases from V and 1 base from J, with 10 as the unmatched junction base count. CDR1 and CDR2 (LNHDA, SQIVND) derive from the germline V gene (reference sequence). Reading from cysteine to phenylalanine, the CDR3 counts 16 amino acids. Just CDR3 DNA is preserved here, 48 bases in frame from base 1. This TCR was sampled from a human donor with active COVID-19. The donor label of this sample is uncertain. The sequence joins TRBV19 to TRBJ2-5; 9 central bases correspond to TRBD2. Source material: peripheral blood. The CDR3 protein sequence reads: CASTAGTSRVQETQYF. The nucleotide sequence reads TGTGCCAGTACCGCCGGGACTAGCCGTGTCCAAGAGACCCAGTACTTC.